This T cell receptor (beta chain) was identified during a study of shared clonotypes between healthy human individuals. Libraries were prepared by immunoSEQ multiplex PCR; TCRdb keeps only in-frame clonotypes and omits some of them. Of fewer than 1.8 million clones in the sample, approximately 98.5% were seen once. Trimming took 3 bases from V and 4 from J; bases not matched to a gene: 10. CDR1 is SGHKS and CDR2 is YYEKEE in the germline V gene (reference sequence). The CDR3 loop spans 16 amino acids. General observations from the study: Clonotype sharing among donors was thought likely to change with sequencing depth.

Concerning this clone itself: Its specificity is unknown.

This receptor was identified in a man aged 30 to 45 in good health. The rearrangement joins TRBV5-5 to TRBJ2-7; 10 bases are shared with TRBD2. The sequenced sample consisted of naive CD4+ T cells sorted from blood. Subset meaning: CD45RA+ positively selected. CDR3 in amino acids: CASSSTPGLAAYEQYF. The CDR3 nucleotides are TGTGCCAGCAGCTCCACCCCCGGACTAGCGGCATACGAGCAGTACTTC.